Presented here are 20 T cell receptor beta chains from one specimen sequenced in a study of CD8 T cells in Susac syndrome. RNA amounts of roughly 0.45 to 1 ug underwent reverse transcription with random hexamers. MiXCR, run by TCRdb on the immunoSEQ multiplex PCR reads, gives a single entry per CDR3 protein. Of 200,000 to 300,000 distinct CDR3 sequences in the sample, almost 97% were seen once. Sample: CD4+ T cells from PBMCs. These receptors were taken from a human donor with Susac syndrome.

This chain uses TRBV20-1 with TRBJ1-3, with D perhaps TRBD1 (5 bases). The CDR3 is 14 residues long. Trimming removed 1 base from V and 3 bases from J, with 10 bases in between. CDR1 is DFQATT, CDR2 SNEGSKA, per germline (reference sequence). This CDR3 is CSARGQGGGNTIYF. For the CDR3, the DNA is TGCAGTGCTAGAGGCCAGGGTGGTGGAAACACCATATATTTT.

This clonotype showed up just once. This rearrangement joins TRBV28 to TRBJ1-2; D gene ambiguous. Germline loops: CDR1 MDHEN, CDR2 SYDVKM. Trimming stripped 3 bases from V and 7 bases from J, with 15 bases between. CDR3 length: 14 residues. The DNA of the CDR3 is TGTGCCAGCAGTTTTTCGGGCAGGAGTGGTGGCTACACCTTC. Its protein is CASSFSGRSGGYTF.

The V and J genes are TRBV7-8 and TRBJ1-1; unclear D gene. In germline, CDR1 is SGHVS, CDR2 FQNEAQ. Trimming removed 5 bases from V and 1 base from J, with 11 bases in between. The CDR3 is made up of 14 amino acids. The CDR3 nucleotides are TGTGCCAGCAGCCGCGCGGGTGAGAACACTGAAGCTTTCTTT. Protein product: CASSRAGENTEAFF. Full variable domain (missing parts from reference TRBV7-8 and TRBJ1-1): GAGVSQSPRYKVAKRGQDVALRCDPISGHVSLFWYQQALGQGPEFLTYFQNEAQLDKSGLPSDRFFAERPEGSVSTLKIQRTQQEDSAVYLCASSRAGENTEAFFGQGTRLTVV.

The genes are TRBV12-3 or TRBV12-4 and TRBJ1-4; D call uncertain. The CDR3 length is 14 residues. Trimming pared 2 bases from V and 5 bases from J, leaving 9 bases between. This CDR3 reads CASSLSQINEKLFF. The CDR3 DNA sequence: TGTGCCAGCAGTTTATCACAGATAAATGAAAAACTGTTTTTT.

The V and J genes are TRBV2 and TRBJ2-2; D gene unclear. Trimming shortened V by 4 bases and J by 4 bases, and 10 bases separated the two germline ends. CDR1 is SNHLY, CDR2 FYNNEI, per germline. The CDR3 is made up of 14 amino acids. The CDR3 spells CASSADGPTGELFF. In DNA form, the CDR3 reads TGTGCCAGCAGTGCGGACGGACCCACCGGGGAGCTGTTTTTT.

This clonotype was seen a single time. This chain connects TRBV9 to TRBJ1-2, with 10 nucleotides matching TRBD1. V was pared by 7 bases and J by 2 bases, with 2 bases of the junction left unmatched. This CDR3 region has 13 residues. Germline V CDR1 and CDR2: SGDLS, YYNGEE. CDR3 coding DNA: TGTGCCAGCGGGACAGGGGACAACTATGGCTACACCTTC. Protein product: CASGTGDNYGYTF.

The rearrangement uses TRBV5-1 and TRBJ1-4; 9 bases fit TRBD1. This CDR3 is 14 amino acids long. Germline-derived CDR1 and CDR2 are SGHRS and YFSETQ. V was clipped by 4 bases and J by 11 bases; unmatched bases: 9. CDR3 in DNA: TGCGCCAGCAGCCCAAGGACAGGGGAATTGAAACTGTTTTTT. Residues: CASSPRTGELKLFF.

This clonotype was recorded once. This chain links TRBV7-2 with TRBJ2-1; D ambiguous. The germline V and J ends were trimmed by 7 bases and 4 bases, with 14 bases remaining between them. This CDR3 has 14 amino acids. Germline-derived CDR1 and CDR2 are SGHTA and FQGNSA. The CDR3 here is CASTTLSYYNEQFF. DNA of the CDR3: TGTGCCAGCACCACCCTTAGCTATTACAATGAGCAGTTCTTC.

The chain couples TRBV7-9 to TRBJ2-1; 9 nucleotides match TRBD2. Germline V gene data show CDR1 as SEHNR and CDR2 as FQNEAQ (reference sequence). J lost 8 bases, V lost 9 bases, and 11 bases had no gene match. This CDR3 is built from 14 residues. Here the CDR3 DNA reads TGTGCCAGTCCTGTTAGCGGGAGTCTCGATGAGCAGTTCTTC. Protein product: CASPVSGSLDEQFF.

The chain uses TRBV6-2 or TRBV6-3 and TRBJ2-3; 8 positions match TRBD2. Germline V gives CDR1 MNHEY, CDR2 SVGEGT. Trimming at V came to 6 bases and at J to 0 bases, leaving 20 bases not matched to a gene. The CDR3 loop spans 20 amino acids. The CDR3 here is CASSPGIHRRLAYSTDTQYF. The CDR3 coding sequence is TGTGCCAGCAGCCCCGGGATTCATCGGCGACTAGCGTATAGCACAGATACGCAGTATTTT.

The rearrangement links TRBV30 to TRBJ1-3; D not resolved. V lost 4 bases and J 1 base, leaving 14 bases between the germline ends. Germline CDR1 reads GTSNPN; CDR2 reads SVGIG (reference sequence). The CDR3 runs 15 residues. As DNA, the CDR3 is TGTGCCTGGACCGACCTCGCTGGATCTGGAAACACCATATATTTT. Protein product: CAWTDLAGSGNTIYF.

This clonotype showed up just once. The V gene is TRBV5-6, the J gene TRBJ1-1; 7 bases match TRBD1. The CDR3 sequence is 14 residues long. Germline CDR1 SGHDT, CDR2 YYEEEE. V lost 6 bases to trimming and J lost 2 bases; unmatched junction nucleotides: 7. The CDR3, as DNA: TGTGCCAGCATCCAGGGACAGATTAACACTGAAGCTTTCTTT. Protein: CASIQGQINTEAFF.

This clonotype appeared a single time. This chain connects TRBV12-5 to TRBJ2-5; 9 bases agree with TRBD2. The trim removed 6 bases at V and 5 bases at J, leaving 7 bases unmatched. The CDR3 totals 14 residues. Germline lookup yields CDR1 LGHNT and CDR2 FRNRAP. The CDR3: CASGPAGGQETQYF. In nucleotides, the CDR3 is TGTGCTAGTGGGCCAGCGGGAGGCCAGGAGACCCAGTACTTC.

The chain couples TRBV7-6 to TRBJ2-7, with TRBD2 matching over 10 bases. With V trimmed by 0 bases and J by 7 bases, 6 bases remained unmatched. Germline V CDR1 and CDR2: SGHVS, FNYEAQ. This CDR3 is 15 amino acids long. CDR3 nucleotide sequence: TGTGCCAGCAGCTTAGCGGCTAGCGGGAGATTGGAGCAGTACTTC. Translating gives CASSLAASGRLEQYF. The full variable domain, in which reference TRBV7-6 and TRBJ2-7 provide the parts outside the CDR3, is GAGVSQSPRYKVTKRGQDVALRCDPISGHVSLYWYRQALGQGPEFLTYFNYEAQQDKSGLPNDRFSAERPEGSISTLTIQRTEQRDSAMYRCASSLAASGRLEQYFGPGTRLTVT.

This clonotype was found once. V and J are TRBV29-1 and TRBJ2-6, with no clear D. The CDR3 length is 14 residues. V lost 2 bases and J lost 0, with 5 bases in between. Germline V gene sequence: CDR1 SQVTM, CDR2 ANQGSEA. CDR3 region: CSVETSSGANVLTF. The CDR3 region has the DNA TGCAGCGTTGAAACCAGCTCTGGGGCCAACGTCCTGACTTTC.

The chain joins TRBV12-3 or TRBV12-4 to TRBJ1-4, with a weak D call TRBD1 (5 bases). This CDR3 has 15 amino acids. Trimming cost V 10 bases and J 0 bases, with 15 bases left between them. As DNA, the CDR3 is TGTGCCACCATGGGACGGACTGCAACTAATGAAAAACTGTTTTTT. Translation gives CATMGRTATNEKLFF.

This clonotype was detected only a few times. V usage is TRBV28 and J usage is TRBJ1-3, with a possible D match to TRBD1 (6 bases). V lost 3 bases and J 7 bases, leaving 7 bases between the germline ends. CDR1 and CDR2 (germline): MDHEN, SYDVKM. CDR3 size: 12 residues. The CDR3 reads CASSFQGNTIYF. The CDR3 DNA follows: TGTGCCAGCAGTTTTCAGGGGAACACCATATATTTT.

The chain employs TRBV12-3 or TRBV12-4 and TRBJ2-3; unclear D gene. Trimming cost V 3 bases and J 4 bases, with 5 bases left between them. This CDR3 comprises 12 residues. CDR3 sequence reads: CASSLTSDTQYF. The CDR3 DNA reads as TGTGCCAGCAGTTTGACATCAGATACGCAGTATTTT.

This chain uses TRBV12-3 or TRBV12-4 with TRBJ1-5, with 8 positions matching TRBD1. The CDR3 spans 16 residues. With 5 bases clipped from V and 6 bases from J, the junction kept 12 bases outside the gene matches. The CDR3 coding sequence is TGTGCCAGCAGTAACAGGGGGTTCGATATTGGTCAGCCCCAGCATTTT. It translates to CASSNRGFDIGQPQHF.

This clonotype was counted a single time. The rearrangement links TRBV5-1 to TRBJ2-7; 9 bases fit TRBD1. The CDR3 is made up of 15 amino acids. Germline V lookup: CDR1 SGHRS, CDR2 YFSETQ. V was clipped by 4 bases and J by 0 bases; unmatched bases: 5. CDR3 loop: CASSAGTGFSYEQYF. In DNA form, the CDR3 reads TGCGCCAGCAGCGCCGGGACAGGGTTCTCCTACGAGCAGTACTTC.